What follows are 27 T cell receptor beta chains derived from one specimen sequenced in a study of cytomegalovirus exposure and HLA in healthy donors. Use of 60 Vbeta and 13 Jbeta primers characterized the PCR. Profiling relied on immunoSEQ multiplex PCR, and the TCRdb table lists in-frame clones only, not all of them. The table includes about 180,000 clones, roughly four fifths detected once. Sequenced: PBMCs. These receptors were taken from a woman between 18 and 29 years old in good health and CMV-seropositive.

This clone has only one observation. The chain employs TRBV7-2 and TRBJ2-7, with 11 bases identical to TRBD2. Germline V lookup: CDR1 SGHTA, CDR2 FQGNSA. The CDR3 has 14 residues. Losses at the gene ends were 4 bases for V and 2 bases for J; bases not matched to a gene: 1. CDR3: CASSSTSGAYEQYF. CDR3 DNA: TGTGCCAGCAGCTCGACTAGCGGGGCCTACGAGCAGTACTTC.

The J gene is TRBJ1-3, the V gene TRBV30; 7 bases are a match to TRBD1. V trimming: 4 bases; J trimming: 0 bases; junction bases outside the gene matches: 6. The germline CDR1 and CDR2 sequences are GTSNPN and SVGIG (reference sequence). The CDR3 covers 15 residues. CDR3 sequence reads: CAWTLGTASGNTIYF. Here the CDR3 DNA reads TGTGCCTGGACCCTAGGGACAGCCTCTGGAAACACCATATATTTT.

The chain recombines TRBV5-8 with TRBJ2-3; the match to TRBD2 covers 9 bases. V was pared by 2 bases and J by 2 bases, with 6 bases of the junction left unmatched. CDR3 length: 16 amino acids. Per the germline V gene, CDR1 is SGHTS and CDR2 is YDEGEE. The CDR3 protein is CASSFGLAGFTDTQYF. CDR3 nucleotide sequence: TGTGCCAGCAGCTTCGGGCTAGCGGGGTTCACAGATACGCAGTATTTT.

This clone was seen a single time. This chain connects TRBV9 to TRBJ2-3; the match to TRBD2 covers 12 bases. The germline V gene encodes CDR1 SGDLS and CDR2 YYNGEE. The CDR3 length is 18 residues. With V trimmed by 2 bases and J by 3 bases, 10 bases remained unmatched. The DNA of the CDR3 is TGTGCCAGCAGCGTGGGGCTAGCGGGGGGGCTAGGGACAGATACGCAGTATTTT. Translated, it gives CASSVGLAGGLGTDTQYF. Supplemented by reference TRBV9 and TRBJ2-3, the full variable domain reads DSGVTQTPKHLITATGQRVTLRCSPRSGDLSVYWYQQSLDQGLQFLIQYYNGEERAKGNILERFSAQQFPDLHSELNLSSLELGDSALYFCASSVGLAGGLGTDTQYFGPGTRLTVL.

Only one count was recorded for this clone. The gene calls are TRBV7-2 and TRBJ1-5; possible D gene TRBD1, 5 bases. The CDR3 is 15 amino acids. V was trimmed by 5 bases and J by 5 bases, leaving 16 bases between them. Germline-derived CDR1 and CDR2 are SGHTA and FQGNSA. The CDR3 loop reads CASSLAPGRDQPQHF. The CDR3 bases are TGTGCCAGCAGCCTGGCGCCAGGGAGGGATCAGCCCCAGCATTTT. Supplemented by reference TRBV7-2 and TRBJ1-5, the full variable domain reads GAGVSQSPSNKVTEKGKDVELRCDPISGHTALYWYRQSLGQGLEFLIYFQGNSAPDKSGLPSDRFSAERTGGSVSTLTIQRTQQEDSAVYLCASSLAPGRDQPQHFGDGTRLSIL.

The CDR3 is CASSLDLEQFF. For the CDR3, the DNA is TGTGCCAGCAGCTTAGATCTGGAGCAGTTCTTC. V is TRBV11-2 and J is TRBJ2-1, with D unclear. V lost 0 bases, J lost 10 bases, and 4 bases lay in between. There are 11 residues in the CDR3. CDR1 and CDR2 (germline): SGHAT, FQNNGV.

The V and J genes are TRBV4-2 and TRBJ1-5; D not certain. The germline V gene encodes CDR1 LGHNA and CDR2 YNFKEQ. CDR3 length: 19 amino acids. Trimming cost V 3 bases and J 4 bases, with 25 bases left between them. In DNA form, the CDR3 reads TGTGCCAGCAGCCACTACCGGAGGGAAGGGTTTAATAGTAATCAGCCCCAGCATTTT. Its protein is CASSHYRREGFNSNQPQHF.

The V gene is TRBV25-1, the J gene TRBJ2-7; D remains ambiguous. Trimming left V 8 bases short and J 1 base short, with 15 bases between. Looked up from germline, CDR1 is MGHDK and CDR2 is SYGVNS. This CDR3 has 14 amino acids. The CDR3 loop reads CASSRAGLSYEQYF. The CDR3 DNA reads TGTGCCAGCTCCCGCGCAGGTCTTTCCTACGAGCAGTACTTC.

V gene TRBV14 combines with J gene TRBJ2-3, with 10 bases matching TRBD2. The V gene's germline CDR1 is SGHDN and CDR2 FVKESK. The CDR3 spans 18 residues. V shed 5 bases and J 2 bases; nucleotides not matched to a gene: 13. This CDR3 is CASSVKILAGAFTDTQYF. CDR3 nucleotide sequence: TGTGCCAGCAGCGTCAAGATCCTAGCGGGGGCCTTCACAGATACGCAGTATTTT.

This clone has a single count. The chain links TRBV4-3 to TRBJ2-3; 7 bases line up with TRBD2. The CDR3 sequence is 15 residues long. V shed 5 bases, J shed 2 bases, and the junction held 7 bases outside the gene matches. Germline V lookup: CDR1 LGHNA, CDR2 YSLEER. The CDR3 DNA follows: TGCGCCAGCAGCAGGGCGGGGGTGAACACAGATACGCAGTATTTT. Protein sequence: CASSRAGVNTDTQYF.

The chain has TRBV2 and TRBJ2-5; TRBD1 agrees at 8 bases. Germline assignment: CDR1 SNHLY and CDR2 FYNNEI. CDR3 size: 14 residues. Trimming took 4 bases from V and 4 from J; bases not matched to a gene: 5. CDR3 nucleotides: TGTGCCAGCAGTGCCCGGACAGGGCGAGAGACCCAGTACTTC. It encodes CASSARTGRETQYF. The entire variable domain, with the rest obtained from reference TRBV2 and TRBJ2-5, is as follows: EPEVTQTPSHQVTQMGQEVILRCVPISNHLYFYWYRQILGQKVEFLVSFYNNEISEKSEIFDDQFSVERPDGSNFTLKIRSTKLEDSAMYFCASSARTGRETQYFGPGTRLLVL.

The V and J genes are TRBV5-1 and TRBJ2-1, with 10 bases identical to TRBD2. This CDR3 has 18 residues. Germline-derived CDR1 and CDR2 are SGHRS and YFSETQ. J gave up 4 bases and V 1 base, and 11 bases lay outside the gene matches. Here the CDR3 DNA reads TGCGCCAGCAGCTTGAGTCGTACTAGCGGGGTTCTGTACAATGAGCAGTTCTTC. Translation gives CASSLSRTSGVLYNEQFF.

In this sample, this clone turned up once. V gene TRBV7-2 combines with J gene TRBJ1-5; D possibly corresponds to TRBD1 (5 bases). Trimming cost V 5 bases and J 3 bases, with 14 bases left between them. The CDR3 is made up of 15 amino acids. Germline CDR1 and CDR2: SGHTA and FQGNSA. The CDR3 is CASSPHRTHNQPQHF. CDR3 coding DNA: TGTGCCAGCAGCCCACACCGGACACACAATCAGCCCCAGCATTTT.

Turning to this clone: One junction end disagrees with the germline gene, perhaps due to a read error. Other DNA sequences from this sample encode an identical CDR3 as well. This chain connects TRBV4-2 to TRBJ1-1, with a possible D match to TRBD1 (5 bases). Germline-derived CDR1 and CDR2 are LGHNA and YNFKEQ. The CDR3 runs to 14 residues. The CDR3 DNA reads as TGTGCCAGCAGCCAAGCTACGGAACAGGATGAAGCCTTCTTT. The encoded protein is CASSQATEQDEAFF.

This sequence joins TRBV5-8 and TRBJ2-1, with 7 bases matching TRBD2. The germline V gene has CDR1 SGHTS and CDR2 YDEGEE. This CDR3 contains 15 residues. V lost 4 bases to trimming and J lost 2 bases; unmatched junction nucleotides: 6. Here the CDR3 DNA reads TGTGCCAGCAGCCGAGCGGGGAACCCCTACAATGAGCAGTTCTTC. Translating gives CASSRAGNPYNEQFF.

This chain joins TRBV6-5 and TRBJ2-5; D remains ambiguous. The germline V gene has CDR1 MNHEY and CDR2 SVGAGI. V was shortened by 8 bases and J by 5 bases, with 12 bases between the two germline ends. This CDR3 is 12 amino acids long. The CDR3 bases are TGTGCCAGCGGTGTGAGTAAGGAGACCCAGTACTTC. The encoded protein is CASGVSKETQYF.

V is TRBV15 and J is TRBJ2-7; D possibly corresponds to TRBD1 (5 bases). The CDR3 contains 15 residues. Germline CDR1 reads LNHNV; CDR2 reads YYDKDF (reference sequence). V was pared by 1 base and J by 2 bases, with 12 bases between. CDR3 DNA: TGTGCCACCAGCAGAGGATCAGGGTCAACCTACGAGCAGTACTTC. Translated, it gives CATSRGSGSTYEQYF.

J is TRBJ2-1 and V is TRBV28, with D possibly TRBD2 on 7 matching bases. Germline values: CDR1 MDHEN, CDR2 SYDVKM. The CDR3 loop spans 16 amino acids. Trimming stripped 5 bases from V and 1 base from J, with 15 bases between. In DNA form, the CDR3 reads TGTGCCAGCAGTAATCTTCGGGGGGCTTCCTACAATGAGCAGTTCTTC. It encodes CASSNLRGASYNEQFF. Combining the CDR3 with reference TRBV28 and TRBJ2-1 gives the whole variable domain DVKVTQSSRYLVKRTGEKVFLECVQDMDHENMFWYRQDPGLGLRLIYFSYDVKMKEKGDIPEGYSVSREKKERFSLILESASTNQTSMYLCASSNLRGASYNEQFFGPGTRLTVL.

This clone was found a few times. The genes are TRBV28 and TRBJ2-2; D remains ambiguous. V lost 3 bases, J lost 3 bases, and 14 bases lay in between. Looked up from germline, CDR1 is MDHEN and CDR2 is SYDVKM. This CDR3 region has 16 residues. CDR3 nucleotide sequence: TGTGCCAGCAGTTTCGTCCTTAGAGGAGACACCGGGGAGCTGTTTTTT. Its translation is CASSFVLRGDTGELFF.

The chain's CDR3 is CASLGLDEQFF. The DNA of the CDR3 is TGTGCCAGCCTAGGATTGGATGAGCAGTTCTTC. The rearrangement links TRBV6-5 to TRBJ2-1; no firm D call. Looked up from germline, CDR1 is MNHEY and CDR2 is SVGAGI. V lost 8 bases to trimming and J lost 8 bases, with 10 bases between them. This CDR3 contains 11 residues.

This clone occurred once. This rearrangement joins TRBV11-3 to TRBJ2-1; TRBD2 matches at 14 bases. Germline assignment: CDR1 SGHNT and CDR2 YENEEA. V was clipped by 4 bases and J by 4 bases; unmatched bases: 9. The CDR3 extends over 18 amino acids. The CDR3 sequence is CASSSRGLAGGQYNEQFF. The CDR3 DNA reads as TGTGCCAGCAGCTCCCGTGGACTAGCGGGGGGCCAATACAATGAGCAGTTCTTC.

The V gene is TRBV27, the J gene TRBJ2-5; the D gene is possibly TRBD2 (6 bases). The J call may be mistaken, given a closer DNA end match to TRBJ2-7. The CDR3 has 15 amino acids. The germline gives CDR1 MNHEY, CDR2 SMNVEV (reference sequence). CDR3 bases: TGTGCCAGCAGTACCGGTCATAGCGGTTCCTACGAGCAGTACTTC. Protein product: CASSTGHSGSYEQYF.

The rearrangement uses TRBV11-2 and TRBJ2-1; TRBD2 might be the D (6 bases). Germline lookup yields CDR1 SGHAT and CDR2 FQNNGV. The CDR3 is 15 amino acids. The ends were cut back, 0 bases at V and 4 bases at J, with 10 bases in the middle. The CDR3 sequence is CASSLDGGVYNEQFF. The CDR3 nucleotides read TGTGCCAGCAGCTTAGACGGCGGGGTTTACAATGAGCAGTTCTTC.

The chain has TRBV27 and TRBJ1-2, with TRBD1 matching over 7 bases. V lost 6 bases and J lost 2; bases outside the gene matches: 9. Germline CDR1 and CDR2: MNHEY and SMNVEV (reference sequence). The CDR3 sequence is 15 residues long. In DNA form, the CDR3 reads TGTGCCAGCAGAAGCTCTCTCAGGGGGAACTATGGCTACACCTTC. It yields the protein CASRSSLRGNYGYTF.

The genes are TRBV11-2 and TRBJ2-7; 8 positions match TRBD2. In germline, CDR1 is SGHAT, CDR2 FQNNGV. V lost 1 base, J lost 2 bases, and 13 bases stayed unmatched. The CDR3 spans 18 residues. CDR3 in amino acids: CASSLVAPLAGNTYEQYF. The CDR3 DNA follows: TGTGCCAGCAGCTTAGTAGCCCCTTTAGCGGGGAACACCTACGAGCAGTACTTC. Variable domain in full (rest from reference TRBV11-2 and TRBJ2-7): EAGVAQSPRYKIIEKRQSVAFWCNPISGHATLYWYQQILGQGPKLLIQFQNNGVVDDSQLPKDRFSAERLKGVDSTLKIQPAKLEDSAVYLCASSLVAPLAGNTYEQYFGPGTRLTVT.

The V and J genes are TRBV5-1 and TRBJ2-7, with TRBD1 matching over 12 bases. Per germline, CDR1 SGHRS and CDR2 YFSETQ. The CDR3 has 14 amino acids. V was clipped by 5 bases and J by 6 bases; unmatched bases: 6. The CDR3 region is CASRAGTGGTEQYF. Written as DNA, the CDR3 is TGCGCCAGCAGGGCAGGGACAGGGGGCACCGAGCAGTACTTC.

The V and J genes are TRBV7-9 and TRBJ2-7, with 10 bases fitting TRBD2. The CDR3 has 17 residues. Germline-derived CDR1 and CDR2 are SEHNR and FQNEAQ (reference sequence). The trim removed 5 bases at V and 0 bases at J, leaving 10 bases unmatched. CDR3: CASSPPSGGFRSYEQYF. The CDR3 DNA reads TGTGCCAGCAGCCCTCCTAGCGGGGGTTTCCGCTCCTACGAGCAGTACTTC. Variable domain in full (rest from reference TRBV7-9 and TRBJ2-7): DTGVSQNPRHKITKRGQNVTFRCDPISEHNRLYWYRQTLGQGPEFLTYFQNEAQLEKSRLLSDRFSAERPKGSFSTLEIQRTEQGDSAMYLCASSPPSGGFRSYEQYFGPGTRLTVT.